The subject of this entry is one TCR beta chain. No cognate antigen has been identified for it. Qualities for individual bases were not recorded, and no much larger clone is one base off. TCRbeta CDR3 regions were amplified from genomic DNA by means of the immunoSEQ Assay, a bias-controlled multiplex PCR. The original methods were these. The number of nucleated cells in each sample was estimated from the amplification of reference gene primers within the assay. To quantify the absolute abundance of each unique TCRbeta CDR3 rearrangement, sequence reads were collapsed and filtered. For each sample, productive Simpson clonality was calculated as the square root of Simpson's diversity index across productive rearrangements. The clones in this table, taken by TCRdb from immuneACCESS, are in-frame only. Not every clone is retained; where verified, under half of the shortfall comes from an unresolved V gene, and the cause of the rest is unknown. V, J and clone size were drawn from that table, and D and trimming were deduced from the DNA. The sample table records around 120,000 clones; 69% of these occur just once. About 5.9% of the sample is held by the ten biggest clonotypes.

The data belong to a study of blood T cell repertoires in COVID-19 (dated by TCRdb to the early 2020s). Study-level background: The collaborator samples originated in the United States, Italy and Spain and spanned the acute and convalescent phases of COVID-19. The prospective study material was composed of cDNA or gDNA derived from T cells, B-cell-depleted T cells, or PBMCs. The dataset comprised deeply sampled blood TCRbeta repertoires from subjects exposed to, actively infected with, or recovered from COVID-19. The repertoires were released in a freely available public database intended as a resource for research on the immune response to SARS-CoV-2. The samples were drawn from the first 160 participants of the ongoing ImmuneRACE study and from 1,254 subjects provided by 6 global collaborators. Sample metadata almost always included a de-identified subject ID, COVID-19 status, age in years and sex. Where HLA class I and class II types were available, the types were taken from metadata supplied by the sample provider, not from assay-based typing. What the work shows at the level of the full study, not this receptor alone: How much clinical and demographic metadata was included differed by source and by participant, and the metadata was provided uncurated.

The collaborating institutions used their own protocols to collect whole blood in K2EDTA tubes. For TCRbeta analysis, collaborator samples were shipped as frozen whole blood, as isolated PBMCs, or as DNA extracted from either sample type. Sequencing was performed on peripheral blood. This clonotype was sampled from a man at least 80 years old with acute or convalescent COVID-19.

The CDR3 amino acid sequence is: CASSLGVSSGRGYQETQYF. The DNA sequence is TGTGCCAGCAGCTTAGGTGTCTCTAGCGGGAGAGGGTACCAAGAGACCCAGTACTTC. The chain couples TRBV11-2 to TRBJ2-5; TRBD2 fits 10 bases in the junction. From V the trimming removes 1 base and from J it removes 0 bases, while the gene matches leave 11 bases of the junction unaccounted for. There are 19 amino acids in the CDR3, from cysteine to phenylalanine inclusive. CDR3 DNA only is kept here, 57 bases in frame from base 1. Reading the germline V gene gives CDR1 SGHAT and CDR2 FQNNGV.